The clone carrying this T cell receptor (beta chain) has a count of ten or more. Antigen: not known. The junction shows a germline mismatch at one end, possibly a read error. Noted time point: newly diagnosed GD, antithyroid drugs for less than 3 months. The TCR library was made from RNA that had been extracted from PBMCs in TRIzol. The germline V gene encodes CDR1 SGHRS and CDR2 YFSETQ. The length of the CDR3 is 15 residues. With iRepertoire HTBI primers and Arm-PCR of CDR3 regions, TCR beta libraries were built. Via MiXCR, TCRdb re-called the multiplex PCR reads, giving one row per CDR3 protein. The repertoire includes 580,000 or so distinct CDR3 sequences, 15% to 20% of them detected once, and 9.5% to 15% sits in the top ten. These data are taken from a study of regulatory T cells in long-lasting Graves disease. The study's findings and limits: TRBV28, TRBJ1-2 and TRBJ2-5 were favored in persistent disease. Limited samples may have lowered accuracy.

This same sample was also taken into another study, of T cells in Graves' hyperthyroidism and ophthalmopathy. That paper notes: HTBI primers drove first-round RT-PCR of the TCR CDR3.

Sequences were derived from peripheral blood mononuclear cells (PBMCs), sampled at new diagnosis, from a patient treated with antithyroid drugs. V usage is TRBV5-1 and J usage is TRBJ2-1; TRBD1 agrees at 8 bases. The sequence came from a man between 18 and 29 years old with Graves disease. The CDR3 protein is CASSFGTGSYNEQFF. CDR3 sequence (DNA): TGTGCCAGCAGTTTTGGGACAGGCTCGTACAATGAGCAGTTCTTC.